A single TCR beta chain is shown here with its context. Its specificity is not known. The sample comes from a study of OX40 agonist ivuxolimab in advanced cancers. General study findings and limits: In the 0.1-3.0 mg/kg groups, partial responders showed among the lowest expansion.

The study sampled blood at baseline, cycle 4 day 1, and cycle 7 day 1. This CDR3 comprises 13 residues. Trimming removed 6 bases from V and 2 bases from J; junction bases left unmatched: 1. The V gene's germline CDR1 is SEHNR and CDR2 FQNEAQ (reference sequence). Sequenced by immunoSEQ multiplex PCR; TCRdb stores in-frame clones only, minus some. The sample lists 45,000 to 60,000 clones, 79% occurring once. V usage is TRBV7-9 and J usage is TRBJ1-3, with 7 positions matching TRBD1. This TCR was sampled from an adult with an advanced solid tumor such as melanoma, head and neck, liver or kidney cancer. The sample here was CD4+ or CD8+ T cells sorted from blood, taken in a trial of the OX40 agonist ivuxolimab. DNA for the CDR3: TGTGCCAGCAGAGGGGGCACTGGAAACACCATATATTTT. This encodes CASRGGTGNTIYF.